The rows below give T cell receptor beta chains drawn from one sample of a study of early stage breast cancer tumors. Generated by immunoSEQ multiplex PCR, the TCRdb table keeps only in-frame clones and is missing some. The sample lists tens of thousands of clones; about two thirds were seen once. The specimen sequenced was blood. The receptors derive from a person in their fifties with breast cancer. Each CDR3 is given with its conserved first and last residue. Each record gives: V gene, J gene, clone size, D gene, CDR3 protein, CDR3 DNA. The D gene is left open where the match is weak. Expanded clones get a size class; other rows say once, few or many, or leave the size out.

TRBV27	TRBJ2-2	NA	TRBD2	CASSSRLAGLNTGELFF	TGTGCCAGCAGTTCAAGACTAGCGGGACTGAACACCGGGGAGCTGTTTTTT
TRBV4-3	TRBJ2-5	NA	TRBD2	CASSPGLAGGQETQYF	TGCGCCAGCAGCCCCGGACTAGCGGGGGGCCAAGAGACCCAGTACTTC
TRBV5-4	TRBJ2-1	NA	NA	CASSVGAGLYNEQFF	TGTGCCAGCAGCGTCGGCGCGGGCCTATACAATGAGCAGTTCTTC
TRBV4-2	TRBJ2-7	NA	NA	CASSQGQGSLDEQYF	TGTGCCAGCAGCCAAGGGCAGGGTTCTCTCGACGAGCAGTACTTC
TRBV9	TRBJ2-1	NA	TRBD2	CASSRPSGVRNEQFF	TGTGCCAGCAGCCGACCTAGCGGGGTTAGAAATGAGCAGTTCTTC
TRBV19	TRBJ2-7	once	NA	CATLDRENYEQYF	TGTGCCACCCTTGACCGGGAGAACTACGAGCAGTACTTC
TRBV7-2	TRBJ2-7	NA	NA	CASSPRGSFSHEQYF	TGTGCCAGCAGCCCGCGAGGGAGTTTCAGCCACGAGCAGTACTTC
TRBV4-3	TRBJ2-2	NA	NA	CASSQLAGQHTGELFF	TGCGCCAGCAGCCAGCTCGCGGGACAGCACACCGGGGAGCTGTTTTTT
TRBV28	TRBJ2-5	few	TRBD2	CASSGLAGVVETQYF	TGTGCCAGCAGTGGCCTAGCGGGAGTCGTCGAGACCCAGTACTTC
TRBV10-1	TRBJ2-3	NA	TRBD2	CASSEATGTSHTDTQYF	TGCGCCAGCAGTGAAGCCACCGGGACTAGCCACACAGATACGCAGTATTTT
TRBV10-3	TRBJ2-4	NA	TRBD2	CAISEATGGNIQYF	TGTGCCATCAGTGAGGCCACGGGGGGAAACATTCAGTACTTC
TRBV28	TRBJ2-1	NA	TRBD2	CASSGSGGAPYNEQFF	TGTGCCAGCTCCGGAAGCGGGGGGGCTCCCTACAATGAGCAGTTCTTC
TRBV4-1	TRBJ1-2	medium-sized	TRBD1	CASSQPLGDSSYGYTF	TGCGCCAGCAGCCAGCCCCTAGGGGACAGCTCCTATGGCTACACCTTC
TRBV20-1	TRBJ2-7	NA	TRBD2	CSAGPGGEQYF	TGCAGTGCTGGACCGGGGGGCGAGCAGTACTTC